This T cell receptor beta chain is drawn from a study of response to subunit inactivated influenza vaccine. CDR3 size: 15 residues. Trimming removed 4 bases at V and 0 bases at J, with 13 bases between. Germline CDR1 ENHRY, CDR2 SYGVKD. Findings and caveats of the study: The authors suggested that every seasonal influenza vaccination recruits few new T cells.

This clonotype was observed at least ten times. The antigen remains unidentified. Using its own MiXCR run on the RT-PCR reads, TCRdb lists one record per CDR3 protein. Found here are about 540,000 distinct CDR3 sequences, about 15% of them singletons; the top ten hold 11%. This specimen consisted of PBMCs from blood, obtained approximately 12 days after vaccination. The TCR sequence derives from a man aged 50 or older who received an inactivated influenza vaccine. The V gene is TRBV10-3, the J gene TRBJ2-7; D uncertain. The CDR3 DNA reads as TGTGCCATCAGTGGTGGACCCGCGAGCTCCTACGAGCAGTACTTC. Translation: CAISGGPASSYEQYF.